This T cell receptor beta chain was observed in a study of T cell responses to AZD1222 COVID-19 vaccine (dated by TCRdb to the early 2020s). Regarding the study in general: TCR sequencing covered some 240 trial participants: 207 given two doses of AZD1222 and some 25 given two doses of MenACWY control vaccine. Trial participants were enrolled by age into 18-55, 56-69 and 70-plus year subgroups, with 148, 28 and 57 TCR-sequenced participants respectively. Here is what the overall study found, with its caveats: After two AZD1222 doses, spike-specific TCR breadth and depth were significantly higher than at day 0 and than in MenACWY recipients. Reportedly, close to half of the unique spike-specific TCRs recognized epitopes lying outside the regions that are mutated in the B.1.351 and B.1.1.7 variants. Conclusions about previously exposed vaccinees were limited because only a handful of AZD1222 recipients were SARS-CoV-2 seropositive at baseline. Most participants were white British and females outnumbered males, and the authors suggested that clonal diversity may have been underestimated. Because no day 14 peak-response samples were available, the repertoires could be characterized only after the peak T cell response. CD4 TCRs associated with the vaccine covered the entire spike protein, and the dominant responses were in regions 160-218 and 743-854. The 56-69-year group was small, and its depth increase did not reach significance, likely because of low power.

The time point label on this specimen signifies: about 28 days (+/-7) after the second vaccine dose. AZD1222 recipients given second doses at about 4 weeks or at about 12 weeks were pooled, since spike-specific TCR depth and breadth were not found to differ between the two schedules. Vaccinee samples came from UK trials COV001 and COV002, including a single-blind randomized controlled phase 2/3 trial of AZD1222 (ChAdOx1 nCoV-19) in healthy adults. For TCRbeta chain sequencing, PBMC samples were collected from trial participants at day 0 and at day 28 after the second dose. At the junction V is shortened by 5 bases and J by 4 bases; bases outside the gene matches: 5. The cysteine opens and the phenylalanine closes a CDR3 of 14 amino acids. Only the CDR3 part of the read is kept: 42 bases, read in frame from the first base. CDR1 and CDR2 (SGHTA, FQGTGA) derive from the germline V gene. The CDR3 regions of human TCRbeta chains were analyzed by immunosequencing. In the authors' own workflow: Repertoire TCRs were checked for matches against a reference library of SARS-CoV-2-specific TCRs that had been generated using the MIRA antigen-specificity platform. Breadth meant the fraction of unique TCRs that were SARS-CoV-2-associated, whereas depth meant the fraction of total T cells that were SARS-CoV-2-associated. Using the MIRA data, each spike-specific TCR was assigned both to the spike region to which the TCR was reactive and to a CD4 or CD8 class. Log10-transformed breadth and depth values were compared by one-way ANOVA with Sidak's multiple comparisons tests. TCRdb obtained this table from immuneACCESS and retained in-frame rearrangements with V and J assigned. These tables miss some clones; where compared with another copy, unresolved V genes account for less than half of the shortfall, and the remainder is unexplained. The V and J calls and clone size were taken over from that table, and D and trimming were inferred from the DNA. This sample lists about 120,000 clones; almost 95% were detected once. Roughly 1.5% of the sample belongs to the ten largest clones.

For this clone: Its antigen is not yet known. No base quality information exists; no much larger clone differs at one position.

This chain is built from TRBV7-3 and TRBJ1-3; TRBD1 lines up with 7 middle nucleotides. The TCR originated in an adult who received the AZD1222 COVID-19 vaccine. The sample consisted of peripheral blood, taken 28 days after the second AZD1222 dose. The CDR3 amino acid sequence is: CASSPTGKGNTIYF. The DNA sequence is TGTGCCAGCAGCCCGACAGGGAAAGGAAACACCATATATTTT.